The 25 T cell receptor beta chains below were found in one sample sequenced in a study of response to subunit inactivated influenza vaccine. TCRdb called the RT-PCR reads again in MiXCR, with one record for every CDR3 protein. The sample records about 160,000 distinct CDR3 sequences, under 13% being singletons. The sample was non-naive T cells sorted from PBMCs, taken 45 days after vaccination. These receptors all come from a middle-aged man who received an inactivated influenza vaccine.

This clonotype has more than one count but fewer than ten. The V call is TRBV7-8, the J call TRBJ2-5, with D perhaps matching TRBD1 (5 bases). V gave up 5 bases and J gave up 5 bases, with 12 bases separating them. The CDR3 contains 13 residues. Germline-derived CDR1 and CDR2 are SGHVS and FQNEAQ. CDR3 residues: CASSRNWGETQYF. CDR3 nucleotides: TGTGCCAGCAGCCGAAATTGGGGCGAGACCCAGTACTTC.

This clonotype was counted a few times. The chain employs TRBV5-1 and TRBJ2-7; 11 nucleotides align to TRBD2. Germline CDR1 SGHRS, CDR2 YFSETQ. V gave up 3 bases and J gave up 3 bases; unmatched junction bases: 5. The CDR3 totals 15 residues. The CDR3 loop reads CASSSGLAVNYEQYF. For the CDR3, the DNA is TGCGCCAGCAGCTCGGGACTAGCGGTAAACTACGAGCAGTACTTC.

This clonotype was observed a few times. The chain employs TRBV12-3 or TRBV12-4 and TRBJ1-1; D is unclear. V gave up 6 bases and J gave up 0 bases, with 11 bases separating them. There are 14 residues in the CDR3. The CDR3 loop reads CASRAQTLNTEAFF. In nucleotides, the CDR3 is TGTGCCAGCAGAGCACAGACTTTGAACACTGAAGCTTTCTTT.

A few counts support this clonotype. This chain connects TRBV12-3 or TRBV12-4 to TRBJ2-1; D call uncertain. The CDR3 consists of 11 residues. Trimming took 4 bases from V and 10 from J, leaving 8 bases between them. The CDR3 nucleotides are TGTGCCAGCAGTTCGCGTCCCGAGCAGTTCTTC. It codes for CASSSRPEQFF.

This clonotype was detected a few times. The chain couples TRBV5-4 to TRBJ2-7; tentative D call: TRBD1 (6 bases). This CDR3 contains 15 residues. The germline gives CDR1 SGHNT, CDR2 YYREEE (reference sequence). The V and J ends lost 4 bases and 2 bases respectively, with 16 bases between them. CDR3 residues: CASSTGQRNPYEQYF. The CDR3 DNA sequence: TGTGCCAGCAGCACTGGACAGAGGAATCCCTACGAGCAGTACTTC.

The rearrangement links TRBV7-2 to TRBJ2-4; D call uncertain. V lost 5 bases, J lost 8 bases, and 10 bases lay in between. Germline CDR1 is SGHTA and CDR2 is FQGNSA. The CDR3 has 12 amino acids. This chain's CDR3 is CASSQVRDIQYF. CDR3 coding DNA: TGTGCCAGCAGCCAAGTAAGGGACATTCAGTACTTC.

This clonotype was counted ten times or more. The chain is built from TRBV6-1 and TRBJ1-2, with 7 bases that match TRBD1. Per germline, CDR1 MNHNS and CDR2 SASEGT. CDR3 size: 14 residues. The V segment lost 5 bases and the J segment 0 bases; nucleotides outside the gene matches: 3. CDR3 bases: TGTGCCAGCAGTCAGGACAGGCCTAACTATGGCTACACCTTC. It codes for CASSQDRPNYGYTF.

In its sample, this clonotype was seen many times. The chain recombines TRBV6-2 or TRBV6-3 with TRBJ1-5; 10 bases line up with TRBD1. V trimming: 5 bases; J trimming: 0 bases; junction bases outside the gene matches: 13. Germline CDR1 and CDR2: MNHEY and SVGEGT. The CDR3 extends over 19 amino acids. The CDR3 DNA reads TGTGCCAGCAGTCTCCGGGGGGACAGGGGTGATTATAGCAATCAGCCCCAGCATTTT. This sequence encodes CASSLRGDRGDYSNQPQHF.

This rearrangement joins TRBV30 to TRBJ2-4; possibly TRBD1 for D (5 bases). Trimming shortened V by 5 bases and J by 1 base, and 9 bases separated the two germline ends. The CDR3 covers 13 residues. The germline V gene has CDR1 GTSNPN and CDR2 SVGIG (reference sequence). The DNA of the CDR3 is TGTGCCTGGCATGGGGCCGCCAAAAACATTCAGTACTTC. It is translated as CAWHGAAKNIQYF.

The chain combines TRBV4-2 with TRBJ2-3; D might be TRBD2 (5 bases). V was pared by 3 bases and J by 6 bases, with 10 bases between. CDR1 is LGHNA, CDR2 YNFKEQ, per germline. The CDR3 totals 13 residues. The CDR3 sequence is CASSQVRGDTQYF. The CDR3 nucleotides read TGTGCCAGCAGCCAGGTCAGAGGGGATACGCAGTATTTT.

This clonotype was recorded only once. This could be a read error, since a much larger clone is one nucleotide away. This CDR3 reads CASRDYNTEELFF. The CDR3 DNA reads TGCGCCAGCCGGGATTATAACACCGAGGAGCTGTTTTTT. V usage is TRBV5-1 and J usage is TRBJ2-2; the D gene is possibly TRBD2 (5 bases). Germline V gene data show CDR1 as SGHRS and CDR2 as YFSETQ. The CDR3 is made up of 13 amino acids.

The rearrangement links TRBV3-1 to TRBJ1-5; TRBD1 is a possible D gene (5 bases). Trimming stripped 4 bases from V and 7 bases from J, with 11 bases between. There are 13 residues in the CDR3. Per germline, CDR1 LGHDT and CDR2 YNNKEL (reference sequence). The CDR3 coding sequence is TGTGCCAGCAGCCTCTGGGACCGCCAGCCCCAGCATTTT. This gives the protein CASSLWDRQPQHF. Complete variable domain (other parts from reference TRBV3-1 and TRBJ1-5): DTAVSQTPKYLVTQMGNDKSIKCEQNLGHDTMYWYKQDSKKFLKIMFSYNNKELIINETVPNRFSPKSPDKAHLNLHINSLELGDSAVYFCASSLWDRQPQHFGDGTRLSIL.

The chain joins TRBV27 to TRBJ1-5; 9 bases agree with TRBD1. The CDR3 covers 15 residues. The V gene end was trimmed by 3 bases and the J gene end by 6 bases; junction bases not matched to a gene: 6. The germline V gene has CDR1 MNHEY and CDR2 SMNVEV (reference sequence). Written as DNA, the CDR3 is TGTGCCAGCAGTTTGACAGGGGGTTTCTTTCAGCCCCAGCATTTT. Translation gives CASSLTGGFFQPQHF.

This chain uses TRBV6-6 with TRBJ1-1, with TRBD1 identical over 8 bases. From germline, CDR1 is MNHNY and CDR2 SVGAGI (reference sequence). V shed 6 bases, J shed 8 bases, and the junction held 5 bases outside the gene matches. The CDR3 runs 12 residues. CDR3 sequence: CASSPGQGEAFF. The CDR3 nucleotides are TGTGCCAGCAGCCCTGGACAGGGCGAAGCTTTCTTT.

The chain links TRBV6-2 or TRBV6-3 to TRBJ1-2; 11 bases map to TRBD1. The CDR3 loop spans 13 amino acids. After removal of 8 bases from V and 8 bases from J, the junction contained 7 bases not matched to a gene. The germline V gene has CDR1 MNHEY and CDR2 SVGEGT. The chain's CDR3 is CASWGTGGFGYTF. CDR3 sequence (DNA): TGTGCCAGCTGGGGGACAGGGGGATTCGGCTACACCTTC.

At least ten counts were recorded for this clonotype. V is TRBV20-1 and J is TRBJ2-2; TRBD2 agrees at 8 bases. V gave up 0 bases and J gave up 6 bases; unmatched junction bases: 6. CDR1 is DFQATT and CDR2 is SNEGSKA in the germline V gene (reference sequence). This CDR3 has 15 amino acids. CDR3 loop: CSARDFQRGSGELFF. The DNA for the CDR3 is TGCAGTGCTAGAGATTTCCAGCGGGGGTCCGGGGAGCTGTTTTTT.

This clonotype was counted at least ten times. CDR3 loop: CASSQDWEPYNSPLHF. The CDR3 DNA reads as TGCGCCAGCAGCCAAGATTGGGAGCCTTATAATTCACCCCTCCACTTT. The gene calls are TRBV4-3 and TRBJ1-6; D unresolved. Germline V gene lookup returns CDR1 LGHNA and CDR2 YSLEER. Deletions cut 0 bases from V and 4 bases from J, with 10 bases between. The CDR3 is 16 residues long.

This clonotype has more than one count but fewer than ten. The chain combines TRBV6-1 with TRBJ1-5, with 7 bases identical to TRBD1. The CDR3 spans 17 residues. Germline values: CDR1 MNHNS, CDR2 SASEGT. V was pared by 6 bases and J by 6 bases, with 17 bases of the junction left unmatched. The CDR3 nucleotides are TGTGCCAGCAGACAGCGGAACAGGGGTAAAGAGAGTCAGCCCCAGCATTTT. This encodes CASRQRNRGKESQPQHF.

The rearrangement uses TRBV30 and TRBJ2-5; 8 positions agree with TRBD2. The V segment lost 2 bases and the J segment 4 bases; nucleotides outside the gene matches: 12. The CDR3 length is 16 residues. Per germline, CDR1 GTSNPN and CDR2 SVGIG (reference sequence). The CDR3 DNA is TGTGCCTGGAGTTCTCCTCTCTGGGCGGGAGGAGAGACCCAGTACTTC. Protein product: CAWSSPLWAGGETQYF.

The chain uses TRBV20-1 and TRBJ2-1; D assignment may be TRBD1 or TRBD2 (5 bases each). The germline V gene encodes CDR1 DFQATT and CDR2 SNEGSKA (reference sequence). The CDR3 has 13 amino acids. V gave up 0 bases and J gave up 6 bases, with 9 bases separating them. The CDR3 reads CSARDHGTNEQFF. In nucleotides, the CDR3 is TGCAGTGCTAGAGATCACGGGACCAATGAGCAGTTCTTC.

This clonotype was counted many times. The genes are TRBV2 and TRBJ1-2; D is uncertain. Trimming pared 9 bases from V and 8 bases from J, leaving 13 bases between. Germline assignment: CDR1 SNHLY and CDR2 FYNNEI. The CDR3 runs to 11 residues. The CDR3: CASSKFAGYTF. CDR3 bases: TGTGCCAGTTCGAAGTTTGCCGGCTACACCTTC.

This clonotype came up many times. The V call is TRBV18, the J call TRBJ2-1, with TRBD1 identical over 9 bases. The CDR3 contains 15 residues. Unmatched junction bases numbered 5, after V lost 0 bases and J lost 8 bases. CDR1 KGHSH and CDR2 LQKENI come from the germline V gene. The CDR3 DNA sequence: TGTGCCAGCTCACCACCTAGGGACAGGGTCGATGAGCAGTTCTTC. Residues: CASSPPRDRVDEQFF.

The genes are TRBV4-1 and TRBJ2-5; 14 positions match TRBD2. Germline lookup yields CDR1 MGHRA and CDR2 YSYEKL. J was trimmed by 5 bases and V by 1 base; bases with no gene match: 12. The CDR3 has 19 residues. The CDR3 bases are TGCGCCAGCAGCCAAGCACCCCGGACTAGCGGGGGGAGAAGGGAGACCCAGTACTTC. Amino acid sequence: CASSQAPRTSGGRRETQYF.

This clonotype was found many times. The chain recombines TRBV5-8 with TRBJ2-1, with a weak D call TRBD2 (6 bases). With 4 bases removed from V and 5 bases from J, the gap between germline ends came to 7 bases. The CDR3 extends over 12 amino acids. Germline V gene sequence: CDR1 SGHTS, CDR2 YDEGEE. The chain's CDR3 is CASSQRDNEQFF. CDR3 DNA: TGTGCCAGCAGCCAGCGGGACAATGAGCAGTTCTTC.

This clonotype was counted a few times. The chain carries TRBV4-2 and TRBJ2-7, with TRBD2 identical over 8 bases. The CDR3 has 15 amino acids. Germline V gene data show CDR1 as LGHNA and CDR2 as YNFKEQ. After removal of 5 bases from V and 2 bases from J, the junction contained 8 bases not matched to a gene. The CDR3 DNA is TGTGCCAGCAGCGAAAGGGCGGGAGGAACCTACGAGCAGTACTTC. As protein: CASSERAGGTYEQYF.